The 17 T cell receptor beta chains reported below all come from one sample, sequenced in a study of patients and donors after allogeneic stem cell transplantation. Each CDR3 protein gets one entry after TCRdb re-called the RT-PCR reads with MiXCR. The sample contains roughly 200,000 distinct CDR3 sequences, around 41% of which appear only once. The sample comprised blood, either unsorted or a sorted T cell fraction (not recorded which). These receptor sequences come from a human donor who was either an allogeneic HSCT recipient or a stem cell or donor lymphocyte infusion donor (not recorded which). It is not recorded whose cells these are; they may come from a transplant donor.

The V and J genes are TRBV10-2 and TRBJ1-4; D ambiguous. The V gene lost 0 bases and the J gene lost 7 bases, with 15 bases spanning the gap. The CDR3 totals 16 residues. CDR1 is WSHSY, CDR2 SAAADI, per germline. The CDR3 sequence is CASSESRPGGSEKLFF. The CDR3 nucleotides read TGCGCCAGCAGTGAGTCGAGACCCGGAGGGAGTGAAAAACTGTTTTTT.

The chain combines TRBV5-1 with TRBJ1-1; D unresolved. Germline lookup yields CDR1 SGHRS and CDR2 YFSETQ. Between the trimmed V and J ends, which lost 0 bases and 0 bases, there was a span of 21 bases. The CDR3 consists of 19 residues. CDR3 amino acids: CASSLEGAGVRYMNTEAFF. CDR3 coding DNA: TGCGCCAGCAGCTTGGAAGGCGCGGGCGTCCGGTATATGAACACTGAAGCTTTCTTT.

The chain employs TRBV20-1 and TRBJ2-7; D not resolved. V lost 2 bases, J lost 2 bases, and 1 base lay in between. CDR1 and CDR2 from the germline V gene are DFQATT and SNEGSKA (reference sequence). The CDR3 length is 10 residues. Here the CDR3 DNA reads TGCAGTGCTAGACCCTACGAGCAGTACTTC. This codes for CSARPYEQYF.

The chain carries TRBV5-1 and TRBJ1-2; TRBD1 is a possible D gene (6 bases). Germline CDR1 is SGHRS and CDR2 is YFSETQ. This CDR3 region has 14 residues. V was pared by 1 base and J by 4 bases, with 11 bases between. The CDR3 spells CASSLMDRTYGYTF. In nucleotides, the CDR3 is TGCGCCAGCAGCTTGATGGACAGAACCTATGGCTACACCTTC.

The gene calls are TRBV4-2 and TRBJ1-1; D is undetermined. CDR3 length: 13 amino acids. CDR1 and CDR2 from the germline V gene are LGHNA and YNFKEQ. Trimming took 1 base from V and 4 from J, leaving 7 bases between them. CDR3 in amino acids: CASSQAWGTEAFF. Here the CDR3 DNA reads TGTGCCAGCAGCCAAGCATGGGGCACTGAAGCTTTCTTT.

The J gene is TRBJ2-1, the V gene TRBV5-1; D perhaps matches TRBD2 (5 bases). Trimming shortened V by 0 bases and J by 9 bases, and 10 bases separated the two germline ends. The length of the CDR3 is 13 residues. Germline CDR1 SGHRS, CDR2 YFSETQ. In nucleotides, the CDR3 is TGCGCCAGCAGCTTGGCCAGGAGCGGTGAGCAGTTCTTC. Amino acids: CASSLARSGEQFF.

This clonotype was detected only a few times. CDR3 sequence (DNA): TGTGCCAGCAGTCCCCAGGGGGGTAGCACAGATACGCAGTATTTT. The encoded protein is CASSPQGGSTDTQYF. The chain couples TRBV12-3 or TRBV12-4 to TRBJ2-3, with a tentative D call TRBD1 (7 bases). The CDR3 is 15 amino acids. Trimming took off 5 bases at V and 0 bases at J, with 12 bases between the two ends.

The sample holds a few counts of this clonotype. The V call is TRBV7-2, the J call TRBJ1-1, with D hard to call. This CDR3 comprises 15 residues. Trimming took 1 base from V and 1 from J, leaving 10 bases between them. Germline-derived CDR1 and CDR2 are SGHTA and FQGNSA. Here the CDR3 DNA reads TGTGCCAGCAGCTTAGTTGGGCTTCCGAACACTGAAGCTTTCTTT. Protein sequence: CASSLVGLPNTEAFF.

As regards this clonotype: At one boundary the junction diverges from the germline segment, which might be a read error. This rearrangement joins TRBV19 to TRBJ2-7; maybe TRBD1 (5 bases). The CDR3 covers 12 residues. Germline CDR1 LNHDA, CDR2 SQIVND (reference sequence). The DNA for the CDR3 is TGTGCCAGTATGGGCCAGGGCAGGTCGATGCACTTC. Protein: CASMGQGRSMHF.

The chain links TRBV6-6 to TRBJ2-7, with 10 bases matching TRBD2. V gave up 2 bases and J gave up 3 bases; unmatched junction bases: 4. The CDR3 runs to 15 residues. CDR1 is MNHNY, CDR2 SVGAGI, per germline (reference sequence). The CDR3 loop reads CASSYSLAGGYEQYF. DNA for the CDR3: TGTGCCAGCAGTTACAGTTTAGCGGGGGGCTACGAGCAGTACTTC.

In this sample, this clonotype turned up once. This sequence joins TRBV7-8 and TRBJ1-1; 9 bases map to TRBD1. V lost 5 bases and J lost 4; bases outside the gene matches: 5. The CDR3 spans 14 residues. Looked up from germline, CDR1 is SGHVS and CDR2 is FQNEAQ. In nucleotides, the CDR3 is TGTGCCAGCAGCCTGGGGACAGGGCTCACTGAAGCTTTCTTT. This gives the protein CASSLGTGLTEAFF.

This sequence joins TRBV25-1 and TRBJ1-4, with TRBD1 matching over 8 bases. Germline CDR1 is MGHDK and CDR2 is SYGVNS. The CDR3 contains 16 residues. V was clipped by 3 bases and J by 7 bases; unmatched bases: 10. The CDR3 DNA follows: TGTGCCAGCAGTGAGGGAACTCAGGGGGCGCCTGAAAAACTGTTTTTT. Protein: CASSEGTQGAPEKLFF.

In its sample, this clonotype was seen a few times. This chain uses TRBV3-1 with TRBJ1-2; the D gene is possibly TRBD1 (5 bases). The CDR3 is 13 amino acids. From germline, CDR1 is LGHDT and CDR2 YNNKEL (reference sequence). Trimming removed 5 bases from V and 0 bases from J, with 7 bases in between. The CDR3 DNA is TGTGCCAGCAGCACAGGAACTAACTATGGCTACACCTTC. Translation gives CASSTGTNYGYTF.

The chain has TRBV5-1 and TRBJ2-1; TRBD1 aligns across 7 bases. Losses at the gene ends were 3 bases for V and 1 base for J; bases not matched to a gene: 4. Germline V gene sequence: CDR1 SGHRS, CDR2 YFSETQ. CDR3 length: 15 amino acids. The CDR3 here is CASSSDRVSYNEQFF. Here the CDR3 DNA reads TGCGCCAGCAGCTCCGACAGGGTATCCTACAATGAGCAGTTCTTC.

The sample holds one count of this clonotype. The rearrangement uses TRBV2 and TRBJ1-2, with a possible D match to TRBD1 (6 bases). Germline V gene data show CDR1 as SNHLY and CDR2 as FYNNEI. This CDR3 comprises 13 residues. V gave up 1 base and J gave up 10 bases, with 13 bases separating them. The CDR3: CASSEDPGQVYTF. The CDR3 coding sequence is TGTGCCAGCAGTGAAGACCCGGGACAAGTCTACACCTTC.

The chain has TRBV28 and TRBJ1-3; D may be TRBD1 (5 bases). V dropped 7 bases and J dropped 0 bases, with 10 bases sitting between them. This CDR3 spans 14 amino acids. Germline CDR1 is MDHEN and CDR2 is SYDVKM. The CDR3 bases are TGTGCCAGCACTGCAGGGAGCTCTGGAAACACCATATATTTT. Translation: CASTAGSSGNTIYF.

This chain joins TRBV18 and TRBJ2-7, with no clear D. Germline V gene sequence: CDR1 KGHSH, CDR2 LQKENI. Trimming took off 5 bases at V and 5 bases at J, with 7 bases between the two ends. The CDR3 is 11 amino acids. CDR3 nucleotides: TGTGCCAGCTCAACAAGGGACGAGCAGTACTTC. This encodes CASSTRDEQYF.